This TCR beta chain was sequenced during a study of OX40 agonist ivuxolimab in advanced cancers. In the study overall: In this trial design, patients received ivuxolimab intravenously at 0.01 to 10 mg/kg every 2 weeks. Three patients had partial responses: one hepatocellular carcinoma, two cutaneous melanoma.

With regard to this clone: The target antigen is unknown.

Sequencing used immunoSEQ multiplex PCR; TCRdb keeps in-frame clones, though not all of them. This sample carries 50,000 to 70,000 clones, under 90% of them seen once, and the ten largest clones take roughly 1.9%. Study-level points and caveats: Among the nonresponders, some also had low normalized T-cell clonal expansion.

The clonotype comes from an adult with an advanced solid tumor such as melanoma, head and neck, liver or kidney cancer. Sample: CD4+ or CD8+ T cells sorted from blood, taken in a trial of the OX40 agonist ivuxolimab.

The CDR3 region is CASTASGQETQYF. The CDR3 region has the DNA TGTGCCAGCACCGCTAGCGGGCAAGAGACCCAGTACTTC. This chain links TRBV6-5 with TRBJ2-5; 8 bases match TRBD2. Losses at the gene ends were 7 bases for V and 2 bases for J; bases not matched to a gene: 3. This CDR3 spans 13 amino acids. CDR1 is MNHEY, CDR2 SVGAGI, per germline.